The present TCR beta chain was sequenced within a study of blood T cell repertoires in COVID-19. The CDR3 has 15 amino acids. Trimming pared 0 bases from V and 2 bases from J, leaving 11 bases between. Germline V gene data show CDR1 as SGHRS and CDR2 as YFSETQ. TCRdb keeps only in-frame clones here, not all; method: immunoSEQ multiplex PCR. The table has 200,000 to 250,000 clones, 80% to 90% seen once; the top ten hold approximately 3.7%. V is TRBV5-1 and J is TRBJ1-2, with D perhaps matching TRBD1 (6 bases). Sequencing input: PBMCs or T cells enriched from blood (not recorded which). This TCR was recovered from a woman aged 25-40 years who had been exposed to COVID-19. The CDR3 protein is CASSLEQGGNYGYTF. DNA for the CDR3: TGCGCCAGCAGCTTGGAACAGGGTGGCAACTATGGCTACACCTTC. The entire variable domain, with the rest obtained from reference TRBV5-1 and TRBJ1-2, is as follows: KAGVTQTPRYLIKTRGQQVTLSCSPISGHRSVSWYQQTPGQGLQFLFEYFSETQRNKGNFPGRFSGRQFSNSRSEMNVSTLELGDSALYLCASSLEQGGNYGYTFGSGTRLTVV.